The T cell receptor (beta chain) under discussion was sequenced for a study of blood T cell repertoires in COVID-19 (TCRdb year 2020). Regarding the complete study: The collaborator samples originated in the United States, Italy and Spain and spanned the acute and convalescent phases of COVID-19. Sample metadata almost always included a de-identified subject ID, COVID-19 status, age in years and sex. Subjects who had been exposed to COVID-19, were actively infected with it, or had recovered from it provided the deeply sampled blood TCRbeta repertoires that made up the dataset. Where available, HLA class I and class II types were taken from metadata supplied by the sample provider and were not determined by assay-based typing. The samples were drawn from two sources: the first 160 participants of the ongoing ImmuneRACE study, and 1,000 to 1,500 subjects contributed by 6 global collaborators. A freely available public database, intended as a resource for researchers studying the immune response to SARS-CoV-2, is where the repertoires were released. The prospective study material was composed of cDNA or gDNA derived from T cells, B-cell-depleted T cells, or PBMCs.

Details on this clone: What this receptor recognizes is not known. Base qualities are not at hand, and no much larger clone is one base apart.

TCRbeta CDR3 regions were amplified from genomic DNA using the immunoSEQ Assay, a bias-controlled multiplex PCR. For the original study's pipeline: Nucleated cell counts per sample were estimated from amplification of reference gene primers within the assay. Sequence reads were collapsed and filtered to measure the absolute abundance of every unique TCRbeta CDR3 rearrangement. Productive Simpson clonality was computed per sample as the square root of Simpson's diversity index over productive rearrangements. Sourced from immuneACCESS, this table was stored by TCRdb with only in-frame sequences that have V and J called. A share of the clones is absent; for the studies checked, an unresolved V gene accounts for under half, and the remainder has no known explanation. V and J calls and clone size are given by that table; D and trimming were obtained from the DNA. In this sample the table shows 9,000 to 15,000 clones, 71% of which occur a single time. Approximately 6% of the sample comes from the top ten.

Overall results and qualifications from the work: How much clinical and demographic metadata was included differed by source and by participant, and the metadata was provided uncurated.

In Seattle, one collaborating source enrolled patients while the infection was active and tracked those patients longitudinally over the course of disease. The collaborating institutions used their own protocols to collect whole blood in K2EDTA tubes. For TCRbeta analysis, collaborators shipped samples in one of three forms: frozen whole blood, isolated PBMCs, or DNA extracted from either of those sample types. Specimen: peripheral blood. The TCR originated in a man in his sixties with COVID-19, enrolled during active disease.

The bases read TGTGCCAGCAGTCGACTAGCGGGAGGGATTGGTGAGCAGTTCTTC. It codes for CASSRLAGGIGEQFF. Recombination connected TRBV3-1 (or the pseudogene TRBV3-2) to TRBJ2-1, with 14 bases matching TRBD2. The germline V gene (reference sequence) supplies CDR1 LGHDT and CDR2 YNNKEL. Spanning cysteine to phenylalanine, the CDR3 consists of 15 amino acids. The read is trimmed to its CDR3 DNA, 45 bases read in frame from base 1. V has 6 bases trimmed and J has 9 bases trimmed; junction bases matching no gene number 7.